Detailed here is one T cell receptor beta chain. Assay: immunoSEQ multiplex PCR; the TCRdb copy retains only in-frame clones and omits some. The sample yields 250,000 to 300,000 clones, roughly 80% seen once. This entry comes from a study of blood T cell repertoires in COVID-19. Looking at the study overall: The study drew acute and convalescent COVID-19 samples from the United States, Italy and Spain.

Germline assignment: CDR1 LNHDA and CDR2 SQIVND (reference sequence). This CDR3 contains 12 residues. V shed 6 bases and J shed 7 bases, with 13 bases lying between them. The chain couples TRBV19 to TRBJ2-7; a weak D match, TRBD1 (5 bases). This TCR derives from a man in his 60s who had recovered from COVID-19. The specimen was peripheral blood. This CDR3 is CASRSQGWEQYF. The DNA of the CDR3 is TGTGCCAGTAGATCCCAGGGATGGGAGCAGTACTTC.